This T cell receptor (beta chain) comes out of a study of cytomegalovirus exposure and HLA in healthy donors. Notes on the study in general: In a later analysis, fewer than 20,000 TCR beta sequences were associated with HLA alleles at 0.05 false discovery rate. A later analysis found that most CMV-associated TCR beta chains appeared HLA-restricted. Earlier analysis looked at TCR beta V segments, and most were productive about 87% or about 30% of the time.

PCR was performed using 60 Vbeta and 13 Jbeta primers. TCRdb's copy holds only in-frame clones and misses some; the assay was immunoSEQ multiplex PCR. The data show approximately 170,000 clones, 80% seen once. This clone was detected a few times. Its antigen is undetermined. V lost 0 bases and J 6 bases, leaving 6 bases between the germline ends. This CDR3 region has 13 residues. The germline CDR1 and CDR2 sequences are LGHNA and YSLEER. Whereas donors were nominally healthy upon sampling, unrecorded immune exposures were probable. The V gene is TRBV4-3, the J gene TRBJ1-5; D ambiguous. Source material: PBMCs. This clonotype was sampled from a male donor in good health and CMV-seronegative. CDR3 in amino acids: CASSQDRFQPQHF. CDR3 bases: TGCGCCAGCAGCCAAGATCGGTTTCAGCCCCAGCATTTT.